One T cell receptor beta chain is described in this entry. Its antigen is currently not known. Within one base of it there is no much larger clone, and no base qualities were kept. CDR1 and CDR2, looked up from the germline V gene (reference sequence), are MNHEY and SMNVEV. The germline V end is reduced by 3 bases and the J end by 3 bases; junction bases left unmatched: 17. The CDR3 numbers 18 residues from cysteine through phenylalanine. The entry retains the CDR3 DNA only, 54 bases that are in frame from base 1. In total, approximately 700 healthy bone marrow donors made up the cohort. Cohort members were all nominally healthy when sampled, although unrecorded immune exposures were likely present. The donor was CMV seronegative and belonged to the group of around 350 seronegative cohort members. Every donor gave a peripheral blood sample, and the peripheral blood mononuclear cells from that sample were used for TCR beta sequencing. The Qiagen DNeasy Blood Extraction Kit was used to extract genomic DNA from the blood cell samples.

The data are from a study of cytomegalovirus exposure and HLA in healthy donors (dated by TCRdb to the late 2010s). For the study in its entirety: In an earlier analysis of under 600 of the donors, 276 Gb of sequence data and roughly 100 million unique TCR beta sequences from roughly 200 million T cells were reported. Roughly 290 gigabases of sequencing data and roughly 80 million unique TCR sequences made up an early release that covered nearly 650 HLA-typed donors. Of the 398 genotyped donors, more than 75% were placed in the genetic ancestry cluster associated with self-reported Caucasian donors. The study aimed to test whether signatures of past pathogen exposure could be identified by cataloging public T cell receptors. The T cell repertoires of some 670 subjects were profiled by immunosequencing and related to cytomegalovirus serostatus. Along with the approximately 700-subject first cohort, a separate validation cohort of over a hundred different subjects was used. The study combined high-throughput TCR immunosequencing, statistical association of individual TCRs with disease status, and machine learning to predict cytomegalovirus infection status. A later analysis re-examined previously published TCR beta repertoires from several hundred donors and added high-resolution HLA genotyping to investigate patterns of TCR occurrence. The later analysis used no new phenotypic data to find candidate immune exposures, relying instead on TCR beta sequences and their occurrence across donors. To decide whether each TCR beta V gene segment behaved as functional or pseudogenic, an earlier analysis of some 580 of the donors relied on high-throughput TCR beta sequencing. Donor age, sex, ethnicity and CMV serostatus were compiled together with the repertoire data. A later genetic analysis used genome-wide SNP genotypes for about 65% of the 666 donors, treating that subset as a discovery cohort. All discovery cohort repertoires had been generated using a single sequencing platform. Both class I and class II loci were covered by HLA typing, at four-digit resolution. The number of donors typed differed by locus, with about 629-640 for A, B, C, DRB1 and DQB1, around 520 for DQA1, 606 for DPA1, and around 450 for DPB1. Because of strong linkage in the cohort, five DR-DQ haplotypes were treated as single units for association and clustering. Among roughly 400 genotyped donors of the cohort, an average of roughly 230,000 unique TCR beta nucleotide sequences was sequenced per donor, of which about 18% were non-productive. The paper's findings and limits, for the study overall: When HLA alleles, especially DR and DQ, strongly co-occurred, TCR associations were difficult to assign to individual alleles. Because counts were too low, about 15 rarely observed V segments, including chromosome 9 orphons, were left out of the earlier analysis of several hundred of the donors. The cohort was sequenced for TCR beta chains only, and without alpha or paired-chain data the features that could be detected were limited. The presence/absence analyses assumed that sequencing depth was roughly uniform across donors, and that assumption may not be true. A later analysis reported that several top co-occurrence clusters appeared linked to parvovirus B19, influenza, CMV and Epstein-Barr virus. According to the authors, the approach could potentially be generalized to other disease states and immunological phenotypes. Because HLA typing was missing for some donors at each locus, association tests included only the typed subset. In vitro tests confirmed that a few of the cytomegalovirus-associated TCR beta chains recognize cytomegalovirus antigens. In a later analysis, TCR association rates were found to vary across HLA loci, with the most associated TCRs seen for DRB1 alleles and the fewest for HLA-C alleles. A group of highly shared sequence variants was considered likely to be a technical artifact of the sequencing pipeline. A further reported finding was that TCR beta sequences accurately predicted the HLA-A and HLA-B alleles for most subjects in the first cohort. Most TCR sequences were observed very rarely across donors, whereas some public TCRs were present in many individuals. In both the original and validation cohorts, the classifier was reported to diagnose cytomegalovirus status with high specificity and sensitivity. In the study, some 160 TCR beta chains were listed as associated with cytomegalovirus. V-gene and J-gene trimming of TCR beta chains was associated with a missense DCLRE1C variant in a later genetic analysis, and the association was replicated in an independent cohort. In a later analysis, HLA-associated TCR beta chains showed more clonal expansion and lower generation probabilities than non-associated chains that were equally common. A later analysis found that most CMV-associated TCR beta chains appeared HLA-restricted, with HLA associations seemingly driven largely by CMV exposure. In an earlier analysis of some 500 of the donors, most TCR beta V segments were observed in productive rearrangements about 87% or about 30% of the time, broadly matching IMGT annotations. In a later genetic analysis, fewer N-insertions in productive TCRs were reported among donors in an Asian-associated ancestry cluster than the roughly 700-donor mean. For the cohort, immune exposure information was limited to CMV serostatus. Because the 87-base-pair reads could not distinguish some IMGT-functional V segments, including TRBV6-2 and TRBV6-3, those segments were excluded. A later analysis associated 16,951 TCR beta sequences with specific HLA alleles at a false discovery rate of 0.05. Linkage disequilibrium might explain the correlated functional status among segregating V segments, but an unknown experimental factor could not be ruled out.

The library was generated by the immunoSEQ multiplex PCR assay. The multiplex PCR relied on a mix of 60 forward primers for TCR Vbeta segments and 13 reverse primers for TCR Jbeta segments. The CDR3 region of rearranged TCR beta genes was amplified from genomic DNA by a multiplex PCR assay. The amplified TCR beta libraries were sequenced on the Illumina HiSeq System as 87-base-pair reads. In the original analysis: Across the 640 or so repertoires, a later analysis counted around 80 million unique TCR beta chains, around 11 million of which were shared by at least two donors. To remove PCR and sequencing errors, raw reads were error-corrected and collapsed into unique sequences using a nearest-neighbor algorithm that merged closely related sequences. Alignment of CDR3 sequences to IMGT reference sequences was used to assign V, D and J gene segments. Each retained sequence needed at least a six-nucleotide match to both a V gene segment and a J gene segment. Rearrangements were called productive when the CDR3 lacked stop codons and stayed in frame with V and J; all others were non-productive. CDR3 was defined according to IMGT convention as the region running from the second conserved V-encoded cysteine to the conserved J-encoded phenylalanine. The earlier analysis of approximately 500 of the donors excluded sequences that lacked an unambiguous match to a single V gene segment. An earlier analysis of several hundred of the donors called V segments functional above 56.7% productive rearrangements and segregating when the between-donor standard deviation exceeded 5%. A statistical classification framework was built for diagnosing cytomegalovirus status from the catalog of TCR beta chain sequences. In a later analysis, TCR nucleotide sequences were compared against IMGT/GENE-DB human TR gene sequences so that V and J genes could be assigned. The TCRdist pipeline was used in a later analysis to assign CDR3 sequences and most-parsimonious VDJ recombination scenarios. In a later analysis, every TCR beta chain was defined by the combination of its CDR3 amino acid sequence and its V-gene family, and reads without a unique V-gene family were dropped. A later analysis removed 592 highly shared, low-generation-probability nucleotide sequences to deal with suspected cross-contamination and a sequencing artifact. In a later analysis, a clonal expansion index for each public chain was calculated from normalized within-repertoire ranks of inferred template counts. Generation probabilities in a later analysis came from a VDJ recombination model fitted to out-of-frame rearrangements, and those results were checked against IGoR. In a later analysis, hypergeometric tests were used to score TCR-TCR, TCR-HLA and TCR-CMV co-occurrence, with a repertoire-size bias correction applied to TCR pairs. In a later analysis, false discovery rates were estimated by permuting HLA or CMV assignments 20 times. In a later analysis, co-occurring TCRs were grouped with DBSCAN, and TCRdist sequence similarity was added when clustering was performed within HLA-allele-positive subsets. For co-occurrence clustering, repertoires with fewer than 30,000 or more than 120,000 public chains were excluded, along with five repertoires with anomalous nucleotide sharing. The source is immuneACCESS, and TCRdb retained only in-frame sequences with V and J called. Part of the clones is not carried over; for the studies checked, unresolved V genes explain less than half of this, and the remainder is unexplained. The V and J calls and clone size are taken from that table; D and trimming were inferred from the DNA. The sample table holds some 150,000 clones, of which 87% were seen once. The top ten clones comprise 0.85% of the sample.

This clonotype originated in a woman in her twenties or thirties in good health and CMV-seronegative. The sequenced sample was PBMCs. The rearrangement combines TRBV27 with TRBJ2-7, with 7 bases in between that match TRBD1. Here is the DNA: TGTGCCAGCAGTTTCTACCCCTCCGCCGACAGGGCAGGCTACGAGCAGTACTTC. It encodes CASSFYPSADRAGYEQYF.